This T cell receptor (beta chain) emerged from a study of radiotherapy plus CTLA-4 blockade in lung cancer. Study outcomes and limitations: After treatment with radiotherapy plus ipilimumab, TCR clones that came from the tumor expanded in blood. Early blood T cell clone changes and increased post-radiation serum interferon-beta were reportedly the strongest response predictors.

This clone was picked up one time. The antigen is undetermined. The germline V gene has CDR1 LNHDA and CDR2 SQIVND (reference sequence). Germline trimming cut 1 base from V and 4 bases from J; bases unmatched to any gene: 3. This CDR3 spans 14 amino acids. CTLA-4 blockade with ipilimumab, together with focal radiation, was given to patients with chemo-refractory metastatic non-small-cell lung cancer. TCRdb's table, derived via immunoSEQ multiplex PCR, lists solely in-frame clones and lacks some. The table lists 40,000 to 50,000 clones, more than 60% of them singletons. The J gene is TRBJ1-1, the V gene TRBV19; 7 bases align to TRBD1. This specimen consisted of peripheral blood, obtained from a patient treated with radiotherapy plus ipilimumab. The clonotype comes from a human donor with non-small cell lung cancer who had stable disease on radiotherapy plus ipilimumab. The chain's CDR3 is CASSIVPGGTEAFF. The CDR3 region has the DNA TGTGCCAGTAGTATAGTACCAGGGGGCACTGAAGCTTTCTTT.